This T cell receptor (beta chain) was identified during a study of OX40 agonist ivuxolimab in advanced cancers. The protocol was immunoSEQ multiplex PCR, while the TCRdb copy is restricted to in-frame clones and leaves out a portion. The profile covers just under 85,000 clones, with around four fifths appearing a single time and 2.5% to 3% taken by the ten largest. The origin of this receptor is an adult with an advanced solid tumor such as melanoma, head and neck, liver or kidney cancer. The specimen was CD4+ or CD8+ T cells sorted from blood, collected in a trial of the OX40 agonist ivuxolimab.

CDR3 bases: TGTGCCAGCAGCTTAGGGTTGGGTAATGAAAAACTGTTTTTT. Translation gives CASSLGLGNEKLFF. This chain joins TRBV11-2 and TRBJ1-4, with D hard to call. The V end lost 1 base, the J end lost 4 bases, and 7 bases lay between the germline ends. Germline CDR1 reads SGHAT; CDR2 reads FQNNGV. The CDR3 is 14 residues long.